The clone carrying this T cell receptor (beta chain) was seen ten or more times. The sample comes from a study of T cells in Graves' hyperthyroidism and ophthalmopathy. For Graves' hyperthyroidism to be stable, ophthalmopathy could not progress within 18 months. Amplification targeted TCR beta CDR3 regions from RNA transcripts. TCR CDR3 regions were first amplified by RT-PCR with HTBI primers. TCRdb re-derived calls from the multiplex PCR reads in MiXCR, one entry per CDR3 protein. The table shows 650,000 to 750,000 distinct CDR3 sequences, with 12% to 15% occurring only once. Sequencing input: blood. This sequence originates from a woman between 18 and 29 years old with Graves' hyperthyroidism.

The CDR3, as DNA: TGTGCCAGCAGTGTGGGGGTCAGGGATTCACCCCTCCACTTT. Amino acid sequence: CASSVGVRDSPLHF. The J gene is TRBJ1-6, the V gene TRBV6-1, with D tentatively TRBD1 (5 bases). Germline CDR1 MNHNS, CDR2 SASEGT. CDR3 size: 14 residues. The germline V and J ends were trimmed by 4 bases and 8 bases, with 12 bases remaining between them.